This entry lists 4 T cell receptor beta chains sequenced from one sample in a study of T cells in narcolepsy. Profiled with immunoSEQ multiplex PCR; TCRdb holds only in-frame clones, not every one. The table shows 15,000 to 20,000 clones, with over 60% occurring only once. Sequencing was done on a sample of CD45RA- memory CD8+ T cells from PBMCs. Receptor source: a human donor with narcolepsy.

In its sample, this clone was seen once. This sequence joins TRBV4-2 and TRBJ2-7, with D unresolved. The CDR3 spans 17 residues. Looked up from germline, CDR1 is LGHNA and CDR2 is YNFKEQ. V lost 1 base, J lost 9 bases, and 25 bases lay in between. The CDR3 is CASSQATGPGGSTWQYF. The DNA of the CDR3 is TGTGCCAGCAGCCAAGCCACGGGCCCCGGTGGGTCGACCTGGCAGTACTTC.

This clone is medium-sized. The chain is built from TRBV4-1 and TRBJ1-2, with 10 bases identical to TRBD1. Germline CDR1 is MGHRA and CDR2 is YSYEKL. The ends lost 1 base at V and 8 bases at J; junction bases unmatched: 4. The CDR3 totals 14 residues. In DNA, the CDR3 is TGCGCCAGCAGCCAAGGGACAGGGGGATCGGGCTACACCTTC. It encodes CASSQGTGGSGYTF.

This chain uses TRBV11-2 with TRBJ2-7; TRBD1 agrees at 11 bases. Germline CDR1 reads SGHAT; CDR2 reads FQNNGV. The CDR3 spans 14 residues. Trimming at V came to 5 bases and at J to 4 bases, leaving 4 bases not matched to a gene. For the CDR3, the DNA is TGTGCCAGCAGCATCGGACAGGGGGCTTACGAGCAGTACTTC. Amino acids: CASSIGQGAYEQYF.

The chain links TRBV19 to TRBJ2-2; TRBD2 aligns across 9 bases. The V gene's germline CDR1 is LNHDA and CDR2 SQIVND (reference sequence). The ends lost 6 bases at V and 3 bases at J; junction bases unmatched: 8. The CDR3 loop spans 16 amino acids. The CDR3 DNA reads TGTGCCAGTAGCGACCGGCTAGCGGGGTACACCGGGGAGCTGTTTTTT. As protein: CASSDRLAGYTGELFF.